One and the same sample provided the 4 T cell receptor beta chains below, sequenced in a study of vaccination and CD4 T cells after COVID-19. Treatment: approximately 10-day PBMC culture with coronavirus spike peptide pools or control peptides (ViraFEST assay). No antigen is known for these receptors. The Oncomine TCR Beta short-read assay was applied to DNA of cultured CD4+ T cells. TCRdb recomputed calls from the PCR reads with MiXCR, one row per CDR3 protein. The top ten hold approximately 40% of the sample, which has just under 8,500 distinct CDR3 sequences, around 70% seen once. Sequencing was performed on CD4+ T cells from blood, cultured in vitro. These receptors were obtained from a human donor who had recovered from COVID-19.

The chain employs TRBV20-1 and TRBJ2-7; D not resolved. The CDR3 covers 11 residues. V was shortened by 6 bases and J by 6 bases, with 12 bases between the two germline ends. The V gene's germline CDR1 is DFQATT and CDR2 SNEGSKA (reference sequence). This chain's CDR3 is CSAMATPEQYF. In nucleotides, the CDR3 is TGCAGTGCGATGGCGACCCCCGAGCAGTACTTC.

This chain uses TRBV20-1 with TRBJ2-7; 7 positions match TRBD1. Germline CDR1 and CDR2: DFQATT and SNEGSKA (reference sequence). The CDR3 is 14 residues long. The V and J ends lost 2 bases and 4 bases, in that order; junction bases with no gene match: 8. The CDR3 coding sequence is TGCAGTGCTAGACCGGGACAGATCGGTTACGAGCAGTACTTC. The encoded protein is CSARPGQIGYEQYF.

The chain links TRBV2 to TRBJ1-1, with D possibly TRBD1 on 5 matching bases. CDR1 is SNHLY, CDR2 FYNNEI, per germline. This CDR3 spans 13 amino acids. V was cut by 7 bases and J by 1 base, with 10 bases left in between. This chain's CDR3 is CASTRDPNTEAFF. Here the CDR3 DNA reads TGTGCCAGCACAAGGGACCCGAACACTGAAGCTTTCTTT.

The gene calls are TRBV20-1 and TRBJ2-3, with D tentatively TRBD1 (6 bases). The ends were cut back, 5 bases at V and 9 bases at J, with 21 bases in the middle. This CDR3 comprises 14 residues. Germline CDR1 is DFQATT and CDR2 is SNEGSKA (reference sequence). The CDR3 loop reads CSAYLSGSQGTQYF. The CDR3 DNA follows: TGCAGTGCTTATTTGTCGGGGAGCCAGGGGACGCAGTATTTT.